What follows are 13 T cell receptor beta chains derived from one specimen sequenced in a study of T cell changes during pregnancy in multiple sclerosis. Generated by immunoSEQ multiplex PCR, the TCRdb table keeps only in-frame clones and is missing some. The profile shows tens of thousands of clones, 80% to 95% of them singletons. The sample comprised peripheral blood. The receptor source for this set is a female donor with multiple sclerosis, enrolled in a pregnancy study.

The chain combines TRBV13 with TRBJ2-3; possible D gene TRBD1, 6 bases. This CDR3 is 14 amino acids long. V was cut by 6 bases and J by 4 bases, with 14 bases left in between. Looked up from germline, CDR1 is PRHDT and CDR2 is FYEKMQ (reference sequence). CDR3 sequence reads: CASRQSQGPDTQYF. The CDR3 nucleotides read TGTGCCAGCAGGCAATCACAGGGACCAGATACGCAGTATTTT.

This clone was seen just once. This chain uses TRBV10-3 with TRBJ2-3; D perhaps matches TRBD1 (5 bases). The CDR3 runs 13 residues. Germline CDR1 is ENHRY and CDR2 is SYGVKD. Trimming pared 4 bases from V and 4 bases from J, leaving 9 bases between. The CDR3 loop is CAISAQGADTQYF. CDR3 bases: TGTGCCATCAGTGCCCAGGGCGCAGATACGCAGTATTTT.

V usage is TRBV7-9 and J usage is TRBJ2-2, with D perhaps matching TRBD1 or TRBD2 (5 bases each). The length of the CDR3 is 15 residues. V was trimmed by 3 bases and J by 1 base, leaving 9 bases between them. Per germline, CDR1 SEHNR and CDR2 FQNEAQ (reference sequence). The CDR3 loop is CASSFGTQNTGELFF. CDR3 nucleotides: TGTGCCAGCAGCTTCGGGACCCAGAACACCGGGGAGCTGTTTTTT.

This chain links TRBV25-1 with TRBJ1-1; 7 nucleotides line up with TRBD1. The CDR3 extends over 14 amino acids. The germline V gene has CDR1 MGHDK and CDR2 SYGVNS. After removal of 3 bases from V and 11 bases from J, the junction contained 12 bases not matched to a gene. The CDR3, as DNA: TGTGCCAGCAGTGATTCCGGACAGGCCGTGGCTGCTTTCTTT. Translated, it gives CASSDSGQAVAAFF. The complete variable domain, with remaining parts taken from reference TRBV25-1 and TRBJ1-1, reads EADIYQTPRYLVIGTGKKITLECSQTMGHDKMYWYQQDPGMELHLIHYSYGVNSTEKGDLSSESTVSRIRTEHFPLTLESARPSHTSQYLCASSDSGQAVAAFFGQGTRLTVV.

CDR3 DNA sequence: TGTGCAAGTCGCCCCGACAAAGCCTACGAGCAGTACTTC. Amino acids: CASRPDKAYEQYF. V is TRBV12-2 and J is TRBJ2-7; the table calls TRBD1, which could not be checked here. TRBV12-2 is assigned pseudogene status. The length of the CDR3 is 13 residues.

The chain has TRBV7-2 and TRBJ2-7; 9 bases match TRBD1. Germline assignment: CDR1 SGHTA and CDR2 FQGNSA. CDR3 length equals 15 residues. V shed 3 bases, J shed 2 bases, and the junction held 5 bases outside the gene matches. The CDR3 bases are TGTGCCAGCAGCTTCTCGGGACAGGGCCCCTACGAGCAGTACTTC. As protein: CASSFSGQGPYEQYF.

This sequence joins TRBV5-6 and TRBJ2-7; TRBD2 matches 8 bases. V dropped 2 bases and J dropped 3; count of bases not matched to a gene: 4. This CDR3 region has 14 residues. The germline V gene has CDR1 SGHDT and CDR2 YYEEEE. DNA for the CDR3: TGTGCCAGCAGCTTAGCGGGAGCCCTCTACGAGCAGTACTTC. Translated: CASSLAGALYEQYF.

The J gene is TRBJ1-2, the V gene TRBV28, with D uncertain. The CDR3 runs to 14 residues. Germline assignment: CDR1 MDHEN and CDR2 SYDVKM. Trimming took off 1 base at V and 4 bases at J, with 10 bases between the two ends. CDR3 in DNA: TGTGCCAGCAGTTTATTGCGGGGAGGCTATGGCTACACCTTC. It codes for CASSLLRGGYGYTF.

The chain employs TRBV4-1 and TRBJ1-2, with 9 positions matching TRBD1. The CDR3 loop spans 15 amino acids. Per germline, CDR1 MGHRA and CDR2 YSYEKL. The J segment lost 4 bases and the V segment lost 0 bases, leaving 3 bases of the junction unmatched. CDR3 region: CASSQDTGGRYGYTF. The CDR3 coding sequence is TGCGCCAGCAGCCAAGATACAGGGGGCCGCTATGGCTACACCTTC.

This clone was counted a single time. This rearrangement joins TRBV6-6 to TRBJ2-1; 14 bases align to TRBD2. Unmatched junction bases numbered 8, after V lost 6 bases and J lost 7 bases. The CDR3 contains 16 residues. Germline loops: CDR1 MNHNY, CDR2 SVGAGI (reference sequence). CDR3 coding DNA: TGTGCCAGCAGGGCGACTAGCGGGAGGGCCCAAAATGAGCAGTTCTTC. It codes for CASRATSGRAQNEQFF.

CDR3 protein: CAWRVGSTNEKLFF. CDR3 sequence (DNA): TGTGCCTGGAGGGTGGGGTCAACTAATGAAAAACTGTTTTTT. This chain links TRBV30 with TRBJ1-4, with D unresolved. V was shortened by 3 bases and J by 0 bases, with 8 bases between the two germline ends. CDR1 is GTSNPN, CDR2 SVGIG, per germline (reference sequence). The CDR3 contains 14 residues.

In DNA form, the CDR3 reads TGTGCCAGCAGTTCCCCGATCCATTTAAACATTCAGTACTTC. It encodes CASSSPIHLNIQYF. The chain uses TRBV27 and TRBJ2-4; D uncertain. The length of the CDR3 is 14 residues. Germline V gene data show CDR1 as MNHEY and CDR2 as SMNVEV (reference sequence). Trimming took off 4 bases at V and 6 bases at J, with 13 bases between the two ends.

J is TRBJ1-4 and V is TRBV7-9, with unresolved D. This CDR3 comprises 13 residues. The V and J ends lost 1 base and 7 bases respectively, with 7 bases between them. CDR1 and CDR2 (germline): SEHNR, FQNEAQ (reference sequence). CDR3 amino acids: CASSLDSGEKLFF. CDR3 nucleotide sequence: TGTGCCAGCAGCTTAGACAGTGGTGAAAAACTGTTTTTT.